What follows is one T cell receptor beta chain and its context. These data belong to a study of blood T cell repertoires in COVID-19. At the level of the study: Acute and convalescent COVID-19 samples came from the United States, Italy and Spain. T cells, B-cell-depleted T cells, or PBMCs supplied cDNA or gDNA.

Authors' analysis steps: Reference gene primer amplification gave estimated nucleated cell counts. Repertoires were generated with immunoSEQ multiplex PCR, while TCRdb's copy carries only in-frame clones and drops some. The V and J calls and clone size are taken from that table; D and trimming were inferred from the DNA. This repertoire shows about 250,000 clones, roughly 84% found once; its top ten account for 4% to 4.5%. CDR3 length equals 14 residues. The germline V and J ends were trimmed by 3 bases and 2 bases, with 11 bases remaining between them. Germline V gene data show CDR1 as KGHSH and CDR2 as LQKENI.

This TCR was sampled from a woman aged 35 to 49 with active or convalescent COVID-19. The chain has TRBV18 and TRBJ2-7; a possible D gene is TRBD1 (6 bases). The sample taken for sequencing was peripheral blood. The DNA for the CDR3 is TGTGCCAGCTCACCTTGGACAGAACCCTACGAGCAGTACTTC. Protein sequence: CASSPWTEPYEQYF.